Below are 10 T cell receptor beta chains sequenced from a single sample in a study of shared clonotypes between healthy human individuals. Only in-frame clones appear in the TCRdb table, and some are missing; sequencing was by immunoSEQ multiplex PCR. Altogether under 750,000 clones are present, around 77% being singletons, with the ten largest covering under 2%. Source material: memory CD4+ T cells sorted from blood. Documented subset: CD45RA-negative fraction. The receptors here all came from a woman aged 25-40 years in good health.

This clone has a handful of counts. The chain combines TRBV11-2 with TRBJ2-3; 10 bases align to TRBD2. V lost 6 bases, J lost 6 bases, and 9 bases stayed unmatched. From germline, CDR1 is SGHAT and CDR2 FQNNGV. The CDR3 is 15 residues long. CDR3 residues: CASRRLAGRSDTQYF. The DNA for the CDR3 is TGTGCCAGCAGAAGACTAGCGGGTAGATCGGATACGCAGTATTTT.

The J gene is TRBJ2-5, the V gene TRBV11-1, with D hard to call. This CDR3 is 11 amino acids long. The V end was cut by 6 bases, the J end by 5 bases, with 7 bases between. From germline, CDR1 is SGHAT and CDR2 FQDESV (reference sequence). CDR3 in amino acids: CASRIGETQYF. Here the CDR3 DNA reads TGTGCCAGCAGAATAGGGGAGACCCAGTACTTC.

The chain carries TRBV7-2 and TRBJ2-7; TRBD1 matches at 7 bases. The CDR3 contains 14 residues. In germline, CDR1 is SGHTA, CDR2 FQGNSA. V gave up 6 bases and J gave up 3 bases; unmatched junction bases: 8. DNA of the CDR3: TGTGCCAGCAGAGCTACAGGGGCGGACTACGAGCAGTACTTC. As protein: CASRATGADYEQYF.

This clone was recorded a few times. The gene calls are TRBV7-8 and TRBJ2-7, with D possibly matching TRBD1 (5 bases). Trimming removed 5 bases at V and 3 bases at J, with 8 bases between. The CDR3 loop spans 12 amino acids. The V gene's germline CDR1 is SGHVS and CDR2 FQNEAQ. The CDR3 loop is CASSVRDYEQYF. The CDR3, as DNA: TGTGCCAGCAGCGTCAGGGACTACGAGCAGTACTTC.

The rearrangement links TRBV7-9 to TRBJ2-3, with 12 nucleotides matching TRBD2. The germline V gene has CDR1 SEHNR and CDR2 FQNEAQ (reference sequence). The CDR3 consists of 16 residues. After removal of 4 bases from V and 6 bases from J, the junction contained 8 bases not matched to a gene. The CDR3 spells CASSSGLAGDRDTQYF. DNA of the CDR3: TGTGCCAGCAGCTCGGGACTAGCGGGCGACAGGGATACGCAGTATTTT.

The gene calls are TRBV11-3 and TRBJ2-7, with D tentatively TRBD1 or TRBD2 (5 bases each). The V and J ends lost 2 bases and 0 bases respectively, with 11 bases between them. CDR3 length: 15 residues. CDR1 SGHNT and CDR2 YENEEA come from the germline V gene. The CDR3 protein is CASSLNWDLSYEQYF. The CDR3 DNA is TGTGCCAGCAGCTTAAACTGGGACCTCTCCTACGAGCAGTACTTC.

The V and J genes are TRBV18 and TRBJ1-1, with D tentatively TRBD1 (6 bases). With 6 bases removed from V and 1 base from J, the gap between germline ends came to 18 bases. CDR1 and CDR2 from the germline V gene are KGHSH and LQKENI. This CDR3 contains 16 residues. This chain's CDR3 is CASSQNGGGTNTEAFF. The CDR3 coding sequence is TGTGCCAGCTCGCAGAACGGAGGGGGGACGAACACTGAAGCTTTCTTT.

Note on this clone: The identical CDR3 is also encoded by other nucleotide sequences in the sample. This chain uses TRBV5-1 with TRBJ1-1; D perhaps matches TRBD1 (6 bases). The CDR3 loop spans 14 amino acids. Germline lookup yields CDR1 SGHRS and CDR2 YFSETQ. V lost 4 bases and J lost 0, with 10 bases in between. CDR3 loop: CASSQGTVNTEAFF. The CDR3 DNA follows: TGCGCCAGCAGCCAGGGGACGGTGAACACTGAAGCTTTCTTT.

About this clone: A far larger clone is a single base away, which makes a read error likely. This CDR3 is also generated by other DNA sequences in the sample. The CDR3 DNA reads as TGCGCCAGCAGCTTGGACTCTGGAAACACCATATATTTT. Translating gives CASSLDSGNTIYF. The rearrangement links TRBV5-1 to TRBJ1-3; no firm D call. V lost 0 bases and J 0 bases, leaving 1 base between the germline ends. The CDR3 is 13 amino acids. Germline lookup yields CDR1 SGHRS and CDR2 YFSETQ.

The rearrangement uses TRBV30 and TRBJ2-1; D is uncertain. The CDR3 is 11 residues long. Germline loops: CDR1 GTSNPN, CDR2 SVGIG (reference sequence). Trimming shortened V by 5 bases and J by 9 bases, and 11 bases separated the two germline ends. CDR3 sequence reads: CAWYSDREQFF. CDR3 bases: TGTGCCTGGTATAGTGACCGTGAGCAGTTCTTC.